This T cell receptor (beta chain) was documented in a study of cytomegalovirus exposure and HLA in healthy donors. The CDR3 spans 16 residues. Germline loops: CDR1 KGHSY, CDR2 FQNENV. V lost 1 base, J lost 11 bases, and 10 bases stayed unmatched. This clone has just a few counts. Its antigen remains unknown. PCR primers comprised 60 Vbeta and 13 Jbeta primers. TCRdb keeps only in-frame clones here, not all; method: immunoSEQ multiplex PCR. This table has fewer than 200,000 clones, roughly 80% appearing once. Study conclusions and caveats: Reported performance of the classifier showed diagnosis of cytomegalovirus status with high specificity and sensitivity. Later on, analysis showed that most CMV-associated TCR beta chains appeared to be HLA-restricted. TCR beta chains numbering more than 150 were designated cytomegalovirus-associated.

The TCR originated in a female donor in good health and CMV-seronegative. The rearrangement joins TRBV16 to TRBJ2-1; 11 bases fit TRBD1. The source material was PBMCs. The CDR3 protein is CASSQWGQGDSVKQFF. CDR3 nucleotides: TGTGCCAGCAGCCAATGGGGACAGGGGGATAGCGTGAAGCAGTTCTTC.